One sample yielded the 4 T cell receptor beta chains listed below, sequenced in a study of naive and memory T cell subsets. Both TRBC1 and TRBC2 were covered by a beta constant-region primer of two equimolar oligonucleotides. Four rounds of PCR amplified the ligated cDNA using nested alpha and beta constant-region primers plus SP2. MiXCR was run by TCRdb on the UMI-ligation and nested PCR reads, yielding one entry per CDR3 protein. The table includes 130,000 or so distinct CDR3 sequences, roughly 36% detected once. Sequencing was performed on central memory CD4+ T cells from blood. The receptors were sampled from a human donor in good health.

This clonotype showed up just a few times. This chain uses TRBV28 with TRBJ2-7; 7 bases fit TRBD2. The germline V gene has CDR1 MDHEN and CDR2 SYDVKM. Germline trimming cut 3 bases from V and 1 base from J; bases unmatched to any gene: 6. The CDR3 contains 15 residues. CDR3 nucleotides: TGTGCCAGCAGTTTCGGGGGGACTAAATCCTACGAGCAGTACTTC. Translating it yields CASSFGGTKSYEQYF.

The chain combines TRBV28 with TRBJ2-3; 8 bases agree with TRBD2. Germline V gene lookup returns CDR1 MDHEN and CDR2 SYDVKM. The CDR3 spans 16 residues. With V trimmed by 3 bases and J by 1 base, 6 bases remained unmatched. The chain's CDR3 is CASSFFSGARTDTQYF. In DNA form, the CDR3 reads TGTGCCAGCAGTTTTTTTAGCGGGGCCCGCACAGATACGCAGTATTTT. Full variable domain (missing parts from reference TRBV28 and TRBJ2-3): DVKVTQSSRYLVKRTGEKVFLECVQDMDHENMFWYRQDPGLGLRLIYFSYDVKMKEKGDIPEGYSVSREKKERFSLILESASTNQTSMYLCASSFFSGARTDTQYFGPGTRLTVL.

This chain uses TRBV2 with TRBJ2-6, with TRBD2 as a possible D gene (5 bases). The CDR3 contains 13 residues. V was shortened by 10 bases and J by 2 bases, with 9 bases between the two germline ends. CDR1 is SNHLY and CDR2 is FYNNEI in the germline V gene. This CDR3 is CATHSAGANVLTF. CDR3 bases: TGTGCCACCCATAGCGCTGGGGCCAACGTCCTGACTTTC.

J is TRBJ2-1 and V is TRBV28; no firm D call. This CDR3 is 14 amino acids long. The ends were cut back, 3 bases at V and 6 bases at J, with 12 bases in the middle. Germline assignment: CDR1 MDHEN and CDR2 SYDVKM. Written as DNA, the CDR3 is TGTGCCAGCAGTTTCAGTAGAGTCTCCAATGAGCAGTTCTTC. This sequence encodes CASSFSRVSNEQFF.